A selection of T cell receptor beta chains follows, all from one sample in a study of cytotoxic CD8 clonotypes in ibrutinib-treated CLL. Sequencing used immunoSEQ multiplex PCR; TCRdb keeps in-frame clones, though not all of them. The table lists fewer than 150,000 clones, under 90% of them singletons. This material consisted of PBMCs, taken after 24 months of ibrutinib treatment. The receptors were gathered from a human donor with chronic lymphocytic leukemia. CDR3s include the opening cysteine and the closing phenylalanine or tryptophan. D genes are given only for firm matches. A row's size may be missing; if present it is once, few, many or a size class.

J gene: TRBJ2-3
clone size: .
D gene: .
V gene: TRBV2
CDR3 protein: CASSDDEHTDTQYF
CDR3 DNA: TGTGCCAGCAGTGATGACGAACACACAGATACGCAGTATTTT

J gene: TRBJ2-2
clone size: .
D gene: .
V gene: TRBV5-1
CDR3 protein: CASSPQPNTGELFF
CDR3 DNA: TGCGCCAGCAGCCCACAACCAAACACCGGGGAGCTGTTTTTT

J gene: TRBJ1-3
clone size: few
D gene: .
V gene: TRBV7-9
CDR3 protein: CASSRGQNSGNTIYF
CDR3 DNA: TGTGCCAGCAGCCGCGGACAGAACTCTGGAAACACCATATATTTT

J gene: TRBJ2-5
clone size: .
D gene: TRBD2
V gene: TRBV10-3
CDR3 protein: CAISTGLAGIVQETQYF
CDR3 DNA: TGTGCCATCAGCACCGGACTAGCGGGGATTGTTCAAGAGACCCAGTACTTC

J gene: TRBJ2-4
clone size: .
D gene: .
V gene: TRBV6-1
CDR3 protein: CASSEHSYRLAKNIQYF
CDR3 DNA: TGTGCCAGCAGTGAACACTCGTATAGACTGGCCAAAAACATTCAGTACTTC

J gene: TRBJ2-7
clone size: .
D gene: .
V gene: TRBV11-2
CDR3 protein: CASSRPGGGLQGEQYF
CDR3 DNA: TGTGCCAGCAGTCGACCCGGAGGGGGACTCCAAGGCGAGCAGTACTTC

J gene: TRBJ2-5
clone size: few
D gene: .
V gene: TRBV15
CDR3 protein: CATSRDPGVQETQYF
CDR3 DNA: TGTGCCACCAGCAGAGATCCAGGGGTCCAAGAGACCCAGTACTTC

J gene: TRBJ1-2
clone size: .
D gene: .
V gene: TRBV18
CDR3 protein: CASSPGSQRDGYTF
CDR3 DNA: TGTGCCAGCTCACCAGGCAGTCAGAGGGATGGCTACACCTTC

J gene: TRBJ2-7
clone size: .
D gene: .
V gene: TRBV27
CDR3 protein: CASSFGGTEQYF
CDR3 DNA: TGTGCCAGCAGTTTCGGAGGGACCGAGCAGTACTTC

J gene: TRBJ2-3
clone size: .
D gene: .
V gene: TRBV28
CDR3 protein: CASSTHRTDTQYF
CDR3 DNA: TGTGCCAGCAGTACCCACAGAACAGATACGCAGTATTTT

J gene: TRBJ1-2
clone size: .
D gene: .
V gene: TRBV9
CDR3 protein: CASSVGPAYGYTF
CDR3 DNA: TGTGCCAGCAGCGTAGGGCCTGCCTATGGCTACACCTTC

J gene: TRBJ2-3
clone size: .
D gene: .
V gene: TRBV9
CDR3 protein: CASSVGGVPSTDTQYF
CDR3 DNA: TGTGCCAGCAGCGTAGGGGGGGTACCTAGCACAGATACGCAGTATTTT

J gene: TRBJ2-1
clone size: .
D gene: .
V gene: TRBV10-3
CDR3 protein: CAISEAGTSYNEQFF
CDR3 DNA: TGTGCCATCAGTGAGGCGGGTACCTCCTACAATGAGCAGTTCTTC

J gene: TRBJ1-6
clone size: few
D gene: .
V gene: TRBV7-2
CDR3 protein: CASSYQNYSPLHF
CDR3 DNA: TGTGCCAGCAGCTACCAAAACTATTCACCCCTCCACTTT

J gene: TRBJ1-3
clone size: .
D gene: .
V gene: TRBV19
CDR3 protein: CASGSNSGNTIYF
CDR3 DNA: TGTGCCAGTGGTTCCAACTCTGGAAACACCATATATTTT

J gene: TRBJ1-1
clone size: .
D gene: .
V gene: TRBV14
CDR3 protein: CASSPTLAGIGAFF
CDR3 DNA: TGTGCCAGCAGCCCCACTTTAGCGGGTATCGGAGCTTTCTTT

J gene: TRBJ1-4
clone size: .
D gene: .
V gene: TRBV19
CDR3 protein: CASIKGGATNEKLFF
CDR3 DNA: TGTGCCAGTATTAAAGGGGGAGCAACTAATGAAAAACTGTTTTTT

J gene: TRBJ1-1
clone size: .
D gene: TRBD1
V gene: TRBV5-4
CDR3 protein: CASSLGQGGLGTEAFF
CDR3 DNA: TGTGCCAGCAGCCTCGGACAGGGGGGATTGGGCACTGAAGCTTTCTTT

J gene: TRBJ2-5
clone size: .
D gene: .
V gene: TRBV6-5
CDR3 protein: CASSDTTEETQYF
CDR3 DNA: TGTGCCAGCAGTGACACGACGGAAGAGACCCAGTACTTC

J gene: TRBJ2-5
clone size: .
D gene: TRBD1
V gene: TRBV5-4
CDR3 protein: CASSLTGFGETQYF
CDR3 DNA: TGTGCCAGCAGCCTGACAGGGTTCGGGGAGACCCAGTACTTC

J gene: TRBJ2-5
clone size: .
D gene: TRBD1
V gene: TRBV10-1
CDR3 protein: CASSEGQGYQETQYF
CDR3 DNA: TGCGCCAGCAGTGAGGGACAGGGGTATCAAGAGACCCAGTACTTC

J gene: TRBJ2-3
clone size: .
D gene: TRBD1
V gene: TRBV18
CDR3 protein: CASSPSAGQGVFTDTQYF
CDR3 DNA: TGTGCCAGCTCACCTTCCGCGGGACAGGGGGTTTTCACAGATACGCAGTATTTT

J gene: TRBJ1-2
clone size: .
D gene: .
V gene: TRBV11-2
CDR3 protein: CASSPSGGLNYGYTF
CDR3 DNA: TGTGCCAGCAGCCCATCGGGGGGCCTTAACTATGGCTACACCTTC

J gene: TRBJ2-7
clone size: .
D gene: .
V gene: TRBV19
CDR3 protein: CASSNGQYEQYF
CDR3 DNA: TGTGCCAGTAGTAACGGACAGTACGAGCAGTACTTC

J gene: TRBJ2-3
clone size: .
D gene: TRBD1
V gene: TRBV7-9
CDR3 protein: CASSPGQGHTDTQYF
CDR3 DNA: TGTGCCAGCAGCCCCGGACAGGGCCACACAGATACGCAGTATTTT

J gene: TRBJ1-2
clone size: .
D gene: .
V gene: TRBV7-8
CDR3 protein: CASSSPPQKQHYGYTF
CDR3 DNA: TGTGCCAGCAGCTCCCCCCCCCAGAAACAGCACTATGGCTACACCTTC

J gene: TRBJ1-1
clone size: .
D gene: .
V gene: TRBV18
CDR3 protein: CASSQMDGATYEAFF
CDR3 DNA: TGTGCCAGCTCACAAATGGACGGGGCCACCTATGAAGCTTTCTTT

J gene: TRBJ2-1
clone size: .
D gene: .
V gene: TRBV11-3
CDR3 protein: CASSQRAQGYNEQFF
CDR3 DNA: TGTGCCAGCAGCCAGAGAGCACAGGGCTACAATGAGCAGTTCTTC

J gene: TRBJ2-7
clone size: .
D gene: TRBD1
V gene: TRBV6-4
CDR3 protein: CKRKDRPCYEQYF
CDR3 DNA: TGTAAACGGAAGGACAGGCCTTGCTACGAGCAGTACTTC

J gene: TRBJ2-7
clone size: .
D gene: TRBD1
V gene: TRBV11-2
CDR3 protein: CASSLKGGQVEQYF
CDR3 DNA: TGTGCCAGCAGCTTAAAAGGGGGCCAGGTCGAGCAGTACTTC

J gene: TRBJ1-2
clone size: .
D gene: .
V gene: TRBV6-6
CDR3 protein: CASSYGVGYGYTF
CDR3 DNA: TGTGCCAGCAGTTACGGGGTTGGCTATGGCTACACCTTC

J gene: TRBJ2-7
clone size: .
D gene: .
V gene: TRBV6-1
CDR3 protein: CASSLSVGSSYEQYF
CDR3 DNA: TGTGCCAGCAGCCTCTCGGTGGGAAGCTCCTACGAGCAGTACTTC

J gene: TRBJ2-5
clone size: few
D gene: .
V gene: TRBV9
CDR3 protein: CASSASGAFDTQYF
CDR3 DNA: TGTGCCAGCAGCGCTTCCGGGGCATTCGACACCCAGTACTTC

J gene: TRBJ1-1
clone size: .
D gene: .
V gene: TRBV7-8
CDR3 protein: CASSLDPATYTEAFF
CDR3 DNA: TGTGCCAGCAGCTTGGATCCGGCGACCTACACTGAAGCTTTCTTT

J gene: TRBJ1-2
clone size: few
D gene: .
V gene: TRBV4-1
CDR3 protein: CASSPRDNEDGYTF
CDR3 DNA: TGCGCCAGCAGCCCTCGGGACAACGAGGATGGCTACACCTTC

J gene: TRBJ1-1
clone size: .
D gene: .
V gene: TRBV4-1
CDR3 protein: CASSQAPRGLMNTEAFF
CDR3 DNA: TGCGCCAGCAGCCAGGCCCCTAGGGGCCTAATGAACACTGAAGCTTTCTTT

J gene: TRBJ2-5
clone size: .
D gene: .
V gene: TRBV7-2
CDR3 protein: CASRVGGQETQYF
CDR3 DNA: TGTGCCAGCAGGGTGGGGGGCCAAGAGACCCAGTACTTC

J gene: TRBJ1-2
clone size: few
D gene: TRBD1
V gene: TRBV7-2
CDR3 protein: CASSSLFPKDRGYRGYTF
CDR3 DNA: TGTGCCAGCAGCTCCCTATTCCCGAAAGACAGGGGCTATCGTGGCTACACCTTC

J gene: TRBJ2-7
clone size: .
D gene: .
V gene: TRBV28
CDR3 protein: CATAQAASYEQYF
CDR3 DNA: TGTGCCACCGCCCAGGCCGCTTCCTACGAGCAGTACTTC

J gene: TRBJ1-2
clone size: .
D gene: .
V gene: TRBV7-8
CDR3 protein: CASSSPTASSGEVYGYTF
CDR3 DNA: TGTGCCAGCAGCTCCCCGACAGCGTCCTCAGGGGAGGTATATGGCTACACCTTC

J gene: TRBJ2-7
clone size: .
D gene: .
V gene: TRBV7-2
CDR3 protein: CASSLGGYRQPKYEQYF
CDR3 DNA: TGTGCCAGCAGCTTAGGGGGGTATCGTCAGCCCAAATACGAGCAGTACTTC

J gene: TRBJ1-6
clone size: .
D gene: .
V gene: TRBV5-6
CDR3 protein: CASSLSGDSPLHF
CDR3 DNA: TGTGCCAGCAGCTTGTCAGGGGATTCACCCCTCCACTTT

J gene: TRBJ1-6
clone size: few
D gene: TRBD1
V gene: TRBV7-8
CDR3 protein: CASSPDRVASPLHF
CDR3 DNA: TGTGCCAGCAGCCCCGACAGGGTAGCCTCACCCCTCCACTTT

J gene: TRBJ2-3
clone size: .
D gene: .
V gene: TRBV5-1
CDR3 protein: CASSLDRFPDTQYF
CDR3 DNA: TGCGCCAGCAGCTTGGACAGGTTTCCAGATACGCAGTATTTT

J gene: TRBJ1-2
clone size: .
D gene: TRBD1
V gene: TRBV7-9
CDR3 protein: CASSPGTAERANYGYTF
CDR3 DNA: TGTGCCAGCAGCCCCGGGACAGCCGAAAGAGCTAACTATGGCTACACCTTC

J gene: TRBJ1-2
clone size: few
D gene: TRBD1
V gene: TRBV10-3
CDR3 protein: CAIKGTGGDYGYTF
CDR3 DNA: TGTGCCATCAAAGGGACAGGGGGTGACTATGGCTACACCTTC

J gene: TRBJ2-5
clone size: once
D gene: TRBD2
V gene: TRBV5-6
CDR3 protein: CASSWTSGSQETQYF
CDR3 DNA: TGTGCCAGCAGCTGGACTAGCGGGAGCCAAGAGACCCAGTACTTC

J gene: TRBJ2-1
clone size: .
D gene: TRBD1
V gene: TRBV5-1
CDR3 protein: CASSLGNDRGQFF
CDR3 DNA: TGCGCCAGCAGCTTGGGGAATGACAGGGGCCAGTTCTTC

J gene: TRBJ1-2
clone size: .
D gene: TRBD1
V gene: TRBV5-1
CDR3 protein: CASSSGTDANYGYTF
CDR3 DNA: TGCGCCAGCAGCTCGGGGACAGATGCTAACTATGGCTACACCTTC

J gene: TRBJ2-2
clone size: .
D gene: TRBD2
V gene: TRBV7-2
CDR3 protein: CASSSTSGGELSAGELFF
CDR3 DNA: TGTGCCAGCAGCTCTACTAGCGGGGGGGAGTTGAGCGCCGGGGAGCTGTTTTTT

J gene: TRBJ2-3
clone size: few
D gene: TRBD1
V gene: TRBV5-1
CDR3 protein: CASSPSGQGNGDTQYF
CDR3 DNA: TGCGCCAGCAGCCCTTCGGGACAGGGTAATGGAGATACGCAGTATTTT

J gene: TRBJ1-2
clone size: .
D gene: TRBD1
V gene: TRBV7-2
CDR3 protein: CASSLIWTGGAGYTF
CDR3 DNA: TGTGCCAGCAGCTTAATTTGGACAGGGGGCGCTGGCTACACCTTC

J gene: TRBJ2-5
clone size: .
D gene: .
V gene: TRBV25-1
CDR3 protein: CASSLKNQETQYF
CDR3 DNA: TGTGCCAGCAGTTTAAAGAACCAAGAGACCCAGTACTTC

J gene: TRBJ1-5
clone size: .
D gene: TRBD1
V gene: TRBV7-6
CDR3 protein: CASSLGQGTNQPQHF
CDR3 DNA: TGTGCCAGCAGCTTAGGACAGGGGACGAATCAGCCCCAGCATTTT

J gene: TRBJ1-5
clone size: .
D gene: .
V gene: TRBV18
CDR3 protein: CASSPGRFNQPQHF
CDR3 DNA: TGTGCCAGCTCACCGGGACGGTTCAATCAGCCCCAGCATTTT

J gene: TRBJ2-5
clone size: .
D gene: .
V gene: TRBV29-1
CDR3 protein: CSVEEETQYF
CDR3 DNA: TGCAGCGTTGAAGAAGAGACCCAGTACTTC

J gene: TRBJ1-4
clone size: once
D gene: TRBD1
V gene: TRBV5-1
CDR3 protein: CASNPQGTNEKLFF
CDR3 DNA: TGCGCCAGCAACCCACAGGGGACTAATGAAAAACTGTTTTTT